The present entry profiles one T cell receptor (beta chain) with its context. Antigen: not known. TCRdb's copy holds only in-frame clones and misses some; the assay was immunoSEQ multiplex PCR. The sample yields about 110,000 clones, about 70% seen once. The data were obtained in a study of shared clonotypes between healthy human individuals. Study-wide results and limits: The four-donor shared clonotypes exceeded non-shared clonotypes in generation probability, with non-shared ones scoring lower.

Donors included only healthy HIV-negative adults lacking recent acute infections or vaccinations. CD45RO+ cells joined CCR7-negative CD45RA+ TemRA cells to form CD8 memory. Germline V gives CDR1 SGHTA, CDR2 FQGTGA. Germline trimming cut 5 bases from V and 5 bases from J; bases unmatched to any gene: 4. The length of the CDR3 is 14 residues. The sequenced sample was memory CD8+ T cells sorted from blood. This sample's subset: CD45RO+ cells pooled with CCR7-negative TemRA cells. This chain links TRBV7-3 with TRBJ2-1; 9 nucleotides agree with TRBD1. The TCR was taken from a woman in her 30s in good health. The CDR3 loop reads CASSRGQGNNEQFF. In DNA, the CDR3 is TGTGCCAGCAGCCGGGGACAGGGAAACAATGAGCAGTTCTTC. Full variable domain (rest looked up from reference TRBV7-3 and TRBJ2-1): GAGVSQTPSNKVTEKGKYVELRCDPISGHTALYWYRQSLGQGPEFLIYFQGTGAADDSGLPNDRFFAVRPEGSVSTLKIQRTERGDSAVYLCASSRGQGNNEQFFGPGTRLTVL.